This T cell receptor beta chain derives from a study of blood T cell repertoires in COVID-19. Study in general: PBMCs, B-cell-depleted T cells, or T cells provided the cDNA or gDNA that made up the material.

CDR1 is LGHDT, CDR2 YNNKEL, per germline (reference sequence). This CDR3 region has 15 residues. Trimming cost V 4 bases and J 4 bases; bases outside gene matches: 6. Using immunoSEQ multiplex PCR, the repertoire was profiled, and TCRdb retains in-frame clones only, with some absent. The repertoire has 60,000 to 65,000 clones, over 65% of them found once; the top ten carry approximately 15%. Seattle patients were enrolled during active infection and followed longitudinally. The sample consisted of peripheral blood. The clonotype originates from a man in his sixties with COVID-19, enrolled during active disease. This sequence joins TRBV3-1 (or the pseudogene TRBV3-2) and TRBJ2-3; 9 bases match TRBD2. The CDR3 sequence: CASSPSGTVSDTQYF. CDR3 bases: TGTGCCAGCAGCCCTAGCGGGACAGTCTCAGATACGCAGTATTTT.